Detailed here is one T cell receptor (beta chain). TCRdb's copy holds only in-frame clones and misses some; the assay was immunoSEQ multiplex PCR. Of some 110,000 clones detected, 70% to 85% appear once; the ten largest clones hold around 3%. These data are taken from a study of radiotherapy plus CTLA-4 blockade in lung cancer. CDR1 is MNHEY and CDR2 is SMNVEV in the germline V gene (reference sequence). CDR3 size: 15 residues. V lost 7 bases and J lost 0, with 10 bases in between. Sequenced material: peripheral blood, taken from a patient treated with radiotherapy plus ipilimumab. The J gene is TRBJ1-6, the V gene TRBV27; tentative D call: TRBD1 (5 bases). This sequence originates from a human donor with non-small cell lung cancer that progressed on radiotherapy plus ipilimumab. Some clones in this sample may be carry-over from other donors' samples. CDR3 nucleotide sequence: TGTGCCAGCACTAGTGACAGCTCCTATAATTCACCCCTCCACTTT. Its translation is CASTSDSSYNSPLHF.